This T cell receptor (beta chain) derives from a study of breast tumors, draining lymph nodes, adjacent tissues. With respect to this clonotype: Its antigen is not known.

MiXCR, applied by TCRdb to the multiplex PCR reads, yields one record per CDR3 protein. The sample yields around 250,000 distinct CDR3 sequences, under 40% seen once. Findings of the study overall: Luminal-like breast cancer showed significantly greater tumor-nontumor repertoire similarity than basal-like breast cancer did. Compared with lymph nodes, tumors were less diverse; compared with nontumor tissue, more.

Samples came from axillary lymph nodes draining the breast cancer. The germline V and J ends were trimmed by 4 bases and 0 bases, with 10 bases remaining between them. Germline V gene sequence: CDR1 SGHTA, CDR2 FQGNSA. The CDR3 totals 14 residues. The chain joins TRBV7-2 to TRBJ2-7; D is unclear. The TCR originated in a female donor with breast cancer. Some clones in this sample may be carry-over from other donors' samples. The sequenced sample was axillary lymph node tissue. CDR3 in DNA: TGTGCCAGCAGCTCACCCGGTCGCTCCTACGAGCAGTACTTC. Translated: CASSSPGRSYEQYF.